A selection of T cell receptor beta chains follows, all from one sample in a study of OX40 agonist ivuxolimab in advanced cancers. Method: immunoSEQ multiplex PCR; TCRdb's copy keeps in-frame clones and lacks some. The sample contains over 20,000 clones, about 86% of which appear only once. Source: CD4+ or CD8+ T cells sorted from blood, taken in a trial of the OX40 agonist ivuxolimab. Receptors originate from an adult with an advanced solid tumor such as melanoma, head and neck, liver or kidney cancer. Each CDR3 is given without its conserved first and last residue. The order of the fields is J gene, V gene, CDR3 protein.

TRBJ2-5	TRBV7-2	ASTYQGGGGETQY
TRBJ1-6	TRBV4-3	ASSQVEASYNSPLH
TRBJ2-7	TRBV7-9	ASSLYFGREAYEQY
TRBJ1-1	TRBV10-3	AISGTGNTEAF
TRBJ1-6	TRBV4-3	ASSQVRQDNSPLH
TRBJ2-3	TRBV5-4	ASSPGVTDTQY
TRBJ2-7	TRBV27	ASTTGTSGTGEQY
TRBJ2-7	TRBV6-6	ASTQSPYRDHEQY
TRBJ2-7	TRBV19	ASSIAGEDSYEQY
TRBJ2-7	TRBV4-1	ASSQGSAYEQY
TRBJ2-3	TRBV19	ASRGLGGTQY
TRBJ1-6	TRBV6-5	ASRGPNSPLH
TRBJ1-5	TRBV25-1	ASSDLGQPQH
TRBJ1-5	TRBV5-6	ASSQFGQGRSNQPQH
TRBJ2-7	TRBV2	ASIGQPYEQY
TRBJ2-7	TRBV5-1	ASGWDYPVARYEQY
TRBJ2-3	TRBV10-2	ASRSTDTQY
TRBJ1-1	TRBV5-8	ASSFNHPLEAF
TRBJ1-5	TRBV4-3	ASSQEHRGNQPQH
TRBJ1-3	TRBV19	ASNRALWTFGNTIY
TRBJ1-2	TRBV4-3	ASSQWDSTNYGYT
TRBJ2-7	TRBV29-1	SVYRNYEQY
TRBJ2-3	TRBV19	ASSTDHSSTDTQY
TRBJ2-5	TRBV2	ATGLARETQY
TRBJ1-5	TRBV5-8	ASSRGQGAGNQPQH
TRBJ2-1	TRBV5-6	ASSPSRLAGGRVGNEQF
TRBJ1-1	TRBV11-2	ASSLQGAGTEAF
TRBJ2-1	TRBV11-2	ASSGRRGYEQF
TRBJ2-2	TRBV7-3	ASSQQVLGGELF
TRBJ1-2	TRBV4-1	ASSQVDSTIYGYT
TRBJ2-5	TRBV19	ASSIGINQETQY
TRBJ2-7	TRBV21-1	ASSKGVGTRTSYEQY
TRBJ2-7	TRBV18	ASSSGQTISYEQY
TRBJ2-4	TRBV9	ASSLGPVLGDIQY
TRBJ1-2	TRBV7-2	ASSKFSGTAMGYT
TRBJ2-7	TRBV11-3	ASSLALSSGGITYEQY
TRBJ2-4	TRBV7-9	ASSFLGDIQY
TRBJ2-2	TRBV5-1	ASSLDRPNTGELF
TRBJ2-1	TRBV18	ASSPPASGRGGEQF
TRBJ1-2	TRBV2	ASRMPGTGGLLQDGYT
TRBJ2-5	TRBV2	ASRKDLGETQY